The rows below give T cell receptor beta chains drawn from one sample of a study of blood T cell repertoires in COVID-19. Using immunoSEQ multiplex PCR, the repertoire was profiled, and TCRdb retains in-frame clones only, with some absent. The table includes 200,000 to 300,000 clones, approximately 88% detected once. The sample was PBMCs or T cells enriched from blood (not recorded which). The source of these receptors is a woman in her forties with acute COVID-19. Both conserved end residues are part of each CDR3. The order of the fields is D gene, V gene, J gene, clone size, CDR3 protein, CDR3 DNA. D genes are given only for firm matches. Clone size is stated in some rows and not others, as once, few, many or a class when expanded.

NA	TRBV5-1	TRBJ2-7	NA	CASSYDGSYEQYF	TGCGCCAGCAGTTATGACGGGTCCTACGAGCAGTACTTC
NA	TRBV5-1	TRBJ1-6	NA	CASSQDSSYNSPLHF	TGCGCCAGCAGCCAAGACAGCTCCTATAATTCACCCCTCCACTTT
NA	TRBV7-9	TRBJ2-7	NA	CASSLALSGTASYEQYF	TGTGCCAGCAGCTTAGCCCTTAGCGGGACAGCCTCCTACGAGCAGTACTTC
TRBD1	TRBV7-9	TRBJ1-2	NA	CASSRSGTGGYGYTF	TGTGCCAGCAGTCGATCCGGGACAGGGGGTTATGGCTACACCTTC
TRBD1	TRBV7-2	TRBJ2-1	NA	CASSSSGTGGNNEQFF	TGTGCCAGCAGCTCTTCCGGGACAGGGGGCAACAATGAGCAGTTCTTC
TRBD1	TRBV6-5	TRBJ1-6	NA	CASSRDRVDSPLHF	TGTGCCAGCAGCCGGGACAGGGTTGATTCACCCCTCCACTTT
TRBD2	TRBV5-1	TRBJ2-1	NA	CASSLRTSGIDEQFF	TGCGCCAGCAGCTTGAGGACTAGCGGGATAGATGAGCAGTTCTTC
NA	TRBV11-3	TRBJ2-2	NA	CASSPSAEGTRELFF	TGTGCCAGCAGCCCGTCAGCGGAGGGAACAAGGGAGCTGTTTTTT
TRBD2	TRBV28	TRBJ2-5	NA	CASSLSSGGQETQYF	TGTGCCAGCAGTTTGTCTAGCGGGGGACAAGAGACCCAGTACTTC
NA	TRBV3-1/TRBV3-2	TRBJ1-6	NA	CASSQDLGSSYNSPLHF	TGTGCCAGCAGCCAAGATTTAGGGAGCTCCTATAATTCACCCCTCCACTTT
TRBD1	TRBV24-1	TRBJ1-4	once	CATGHRGRDEKLFF	TGTGCCACCGGGCACAGGGGACGGGACGAAAAACTGTTTTTT
TRBD1	TRBV11-2	TRBJ2-5	NA	CASSLNRGGETQYF	TGTGCCAGCAGCTTAAACAGGGGTGGGGAGACCCAGTACTTC
NA	TRBV12-3/TRBV12-4	TRBJ2-3	once	CASSSQRDTQYF	TGTGCCAGCAGTTCCCAGCGGGATACGCAGTATTTT
NA	TRBV6-1	TRBJ1-1	NA	CASSERPPRGTEAFF	TGTGCCAGCAGTGAAAGGCCCCCCAGGGGCACTGAAGCTTTCTTT
TRBD1	TRBV4-1	TRBJ2-5	NA	CASSQDPPGTGGRETQYF	TGCGCCAGCAGCCAAGACCCCCCCGGGACAGGGGGTAGAGAGACCCAGTACTTC
TRBD2	TRBV9	TRBJ2-2	NA	CASSVAGTSGKGGELFF	TGTGCCAGCAGCGTAGCCGGGACTAGCGGGAAGGGTGGGGAGCTGTTTTTT
TRBD1	TRBV19	TRBJ1-3	NA	CASSIPWTGGSGNTIYF	TGTGCCAGTAGTATACCCTGGACAGGGGGCTCTGGAAACACCATATATTTT
NA	TRBV4-1	TRBJ2-1	NA	CASSQERSRDTKYNEQFF	TGCGCCAGCAGCCAAGAAAGGTCCCGGGACACCAAATACAATGAGCAGTTCTTC
TRBD1	TRBV4-2	TRBJ2-1	NA	CASSQAGTGGYNEQFF	TGTGCCAGCAGCCAAGCCGGGACAGGGGGCTACAATGAGCAGTTCTTC
NA	TRBV6-5	TRBJ1-5	NA	CASRMPGIQNQPQHF	TGTGCCAGTAGAATGCCGGGAATCCAAAATCAGCCCCAGCATTTT
TRBD1	TRBV29-1	TRBJ2-3	NA	CSVDRGFGRLSTDTQYF	TGCAGCGTCGACAGGGGGTTCGGGAGGTTAAGCACAGATACGCAGTATTTT
TRBD1	TRBV5-6	TRBJ1-4	NA	CASSSYRGIGEKLFF	TGTGCCAGCAGCTCGTACAGGGGAATTGGTGAAAAACTGTTTTTT
NA	TRBV30	TRBJ1-1	NA	CAWGTGGTEAFF	TGTGCCTGGGGAACAGGCGGAACTGAAGCTTTCTTT
NA	TRBV12-5	TRBJ2-1	NA	CASGNRDNEQFF	TGTGCTAGTGGCAACCGGGACAATGAGCAGTTCTTC
NA	TRBV10-2	TRBJ1-5	NA	CASSDRVRQPQHF	TGCGCCAGCAGTGATCGGGTCCGGCAGCCCCAGCATTTT
NA	TRBV6-1	TRBJ1-6	NA	CASSERESFTRSLHF	TGTGCCAGCAGTGAGAGAGAGAGTTTTACCAGGTCCCTCCACTTT
NA	TRBV6-2/TRBV6-3	TRBJ2-2	NA	CASSPGLSRRGELFF	TGTGCCAGCAGCCCGGGACTTTCCCGACGAGGGGAGCTGTTTTTT
TRBD1	TRBV7-2	TRBJ2-5	NA	CASSLFTTGVETQYF	TGTGCCAGCAGCTTATTCACGACAGGGGTGGAGACCCAGTACTTC
TRBD2	TRBV5-1	TRBJ2-1	NA	CASSFTSVGQQFF	TGCGCCAGCAGCTTCACTAGCGTGGGCCAGCAGTTCTTC
TRBD1	TRBV10-1	TRBJ2-5	NA	CASSGTGDGRETQYF	TGCGCCAGCAGTGGGACAGGGGACGGTCGAGAGACCCAGTACTTC
NA	TRBV27	TRBJ2-1	NA	CASSLLLGGDNEQFF	TGTGCCAGCAGTTTACTCCTGGGAGGCGACAATGAGCAGTTCTTC
NA	TRBV10-3	TRBJ1-2	NA	CATRSGSTEGYTF	TGTGCCACCCGATCGGGGTCAACTGAGGGCTACACCTTC
NA	TRBV10-3	TRBJ1-1	NA	CAISKKIPGVTEAFF	TGTGCCATCAGTAAAAAAATTCCGGGGGTGACTGAAGCTTTCTTT
TRBD1	TRBV10-3	TRBJ1-6	NA	CAISGTGDHSPLHF	TGTGCCATCAGCGGGACAGGGGACCATTCACCCCTCCACTTT
TRBD1	TRBV6-2/TRBV6-3	TRBJ1-1	NA	CASSSPIQGPVTEAFF	TGTGCCAGCAGTTCCCCGATACAGGGGCCGGTTACTGAAGCTTTCTTT
TRBD2	TRBV7-2	TRBJ2-1	NA	CASSPGGVRSYNEQFF	TGTGCCAGCAGCCCGGGAGGGGTACGCTCCTACAATGAGCAGTTCTTC
TRBD1	TRBV12-5	TRBJ1-5	NA	CASGLVVDRGSQPQHF	TGTGCTAGTGGTTTGGTAGTGGACAGGGGCTCGCAGCCCCAGCATTTT
NA	TRBV21-1	TRBJ1-6	NA	CASSSRPGLRLHF	TGTGCCAGCAGCAGCCGCCCGGGACTACGGCTCCACTTT
TRBD1	TRBV11-3	TRBJ2-5	NA	CASSDWDSQETQYF	TGTGCCAGCAGCGATTGGGACAGCCAAGAGACCCAGTACTTC
NA	TRBV10-3	TRBJ1-3	NA	CATYHSSGNTIYF	TGTGCCACCTACCATTCCTCTGGAAACACCATATATTTT
TRBD2	TRBV27	TRBJ2-1	NA	CASRLSGRASGEQFF	TGTGCCAGCAGGTTAAGCGGGAGGGCCTCAGGGGAGCAGTTCTTC
NA	TRBV5-6	TRBJ1-2	NA	CASRIRGRDYGYTF	TGTGCCAGCAGGATAAGAGGCAGGGACTATGGCTACACCTTC
TRBD1	TRBV7-2	TRBJ2-5	NA	CASSFWTGGAETQYF	TGTGCCAGCAGCTTCTGGACAGGGGGCGCAGAGACCCAGTACTTC
NA	TRBV5-1	TRBJ2-4	NA	CASSLYGGEEDIQYF	TGCGCCAGCAGCTTGTATGGGGGCGAAGAGGACATTCAGTACTTC
NA	TRBV3-1/TRBV3-2	TRBJ1-5	NA	CASSRQSNQPQHF	TGTGCCAGCAGCCGACAATCCAATCAGCCCCAGCATTTT
NA	TRBV27	TRBJ2-1	once	CASSPPSREQFF	TGTGCCAGCAGTCCACCGAGTCGAGAGCAGTTCTTC
TRBD1	TRBV18	TRBJ1-2	NA	CASSLDRGGPGYTF	TGTGCCAGCTCATTAGACAGGGGGGGCCCTGGCTACACCTTC
NA	TRBV27	TRBJ1-6	NA	CASSLDRQLNSPLHF	TGTGCCAGCAGTTTAGACAGACAGCTTAATTCACCCCTCCACTTT
TRBD2	TRBV20-1	TRBJ2-1	NA	CSASSGELIGNEQFF	TGCAGTGCTAGTAGCGGGGAATTGATCGGCAATGAGCAGTTCTTC
NA	TRBV3-1/TRBV3-2	TRBJ1-1	NA	CASSPSGGRGTEAFF	TGTGCCAGCAGCCCGTCGGGGGGAAGGGGTACTGAAGCTTTCTTT
TRBD2	TRBV23-1	TRBJ2-1	NA	CASSRRRGSRNEQFF	TGCGCCAGCAGTCGACGACGCGGGAGCCGTAATGAGCAGTTCTTC
NA	TRBV5-1	TRBJ1-1	NA	CASSLSGKNTEAFF	TGCGCCAGCAGCCTTTCAGGGAAGAACACTGAAGCTTTCTTT
TRBD1	TRBV7-2	TRBJ1-6	once	CASSSRQGKSPLHF	TGTGCCAGCAGCTCACGACAGGGTAAATCACCCCTCCACTTT